The clone carrying this T cell receptor (beta chain) was detected only a few times. Antigen specificity is unknown. These data originate in a study of cytomegalovirus exposure and HLA in healthy donors. Whole-study findings and limits: Follow-up analysis seemed to connect common viral pathogens with several of the most significant clusters identified. The likely origin of a cluster of highly shared sequence variants was a sequencing artifact.

PCR involved 60 Vbeta and 13 Jbeta primers. The table came from immunoSEQ multiplex PCR; TCRdb's copy has only in-frame clones and leaves some out. The sample comprises about 130,000 clones, approximately 69% of which are singletons, and 5.5% to 8.5% rests with the top ten. The sample consisted of PBMCs. The sequence was collected from a man aged 35 to 55 in good health and CMV-seropositive.

The CDR3, as DNA: TGTGCCAGCAGCTTGGGCAGGTCTTCGCCCCAGCATTTT. Translation: CASSLGRSSPQHF. The chain recombines TRBV5-8 with TRBJ1-5; D not resolved. The germline gives CDR1 SGHTS, CDR2 YDEGEE. CDR3 length equals 13 residues. The germline V and J ends were trimmed by 0 bases and 9 bases, with 10 bases remaining between them.